One and the same sample provided the 24 T cell receptor beta chains below, sequenced in a study of T cell responses to AZD1222 COVID-19 vaccine (dated by TCRdb to 2020 to 2022). To prepare the library, the immunoSEQ multiplex PCR assay was applied. Here the immuneACCESS table is served through TCRdb, limited to in-frame sequences with V and J called. Missing clones are a known gap in these copies; in checked studies unresolved V genes cover under half, and the rest lacks a known reason. The sample table shows 95,000 to 150,000 clones, and roughly nine tenths are seen once. Of the sample, approximately 2.4% falls within the top ten clones. Interpreted using the paper, the time point label stands for: baseline before first vaccination. Here the sequenced sample was peripheral blood, taken on day 0 of AZD1222 vaccination. The receptors shown here come from an adult in good health.

V gene TRBV19 combines with J gene TRBJ2-7, with a weak D call TRBD1 (6 bases). V lost 5 bases and J lost 5, with 13 bases in between. This CDR3 has 13 residues. The germline V gene has CDR1 LNHDA and CDR2 SQIVND (reference sequence). CDR3 amino acids: CASSLTGFHEQYF. The CDR3 DNA reads as TGTGCCAGTAGTTTAACAGGGTTCCACGAGCAGTACTTC.

The V call is TRBV5-1, the J call TRBJ2-2, with a tentative D call TRBD2 (6 bases). The V gene lost 4 bases and the J gene lost 6 bases, with 13 bases spanning the gap. The CDR3 is 14 residues long. Germline CDR1 SGHRS, CDR2 YFSETQ. The CDR3 region is CASSPWASAGELFF. DNA of the CDR3: TGCGCCAGCAGCCCGTGGGCTAGCGCCGGGGAGCTGTTTTTT. The entire variable domain, with the rest obtained from reference TRBV5-1 and TRBJ2-2, is as follows: KAGVTQTPRYLIKTRGQQVTLSCSPISGHRSVSWYQQTPGQGLQFLFEYFSETQRNKGNFPGRFSGRQFSNSRSEMNVSTLELGDSALYLCASSPWASAGELFFGEGSRLTVL.

The chain links TRBV18 to TRBJ1-1; D perhaps matches TRBD1 (5 bases). The CDR3 is 14 residues long. Trimming removed 2 bases at V and 1 base at J, with 8 bases between. Per germline, CDR1 KGHSH and CDR2 LQKENI. The CDR3, as DNA: TGTGCCAGCTCACCATCAGGGACGAACACTGAAGCTTTCTTT. Its translation is CASSPSGTNTEAFF.

The sample holds one count of this clone. The CDR3 coding sequence is TGTGCCAGCAGCCTGTTAGCGGGAGAGGGTGAGCAGTTCTTC. Protein sequence: CASSLLAGEGEQFF. The V gene is TRBV6-5, the J gene TRBJ2-1; 9 bases fit TRBD2. This CDR3 is built from 14 residues. V lost 6 bases, J lost 9 bases, and 9 bases stayed unmatched. Germline CDR1 reads MNHEY; CDR2 reads SVGAGI.

This chain joins TRBV28 and TRBJ2-1, with TRBD1 matching 8 bases. V was clipped by 2 bases and J by 15 bases; unmatched bases: 6. The CDR3 loop spans 12 amino acids. In germline, CDR1 is MDHEN, CDR2 SYDVKM. CDR3 sequence: CASSLGSGQGFF. DNA for the CDR3: TGTGCCAGCAGTTTAGGTTCCGGACAGGGGTTCTTC.

The rearrangement links TRBV19 to TRBJ1-5, with 9 positions matching TRBD1. This CDR3 has 15 amino acids. V lost 5 bases, J lost 3 bases, and 5 bases stayed unmatched. Germline loops: CDR1 LNHDA, CDR2 SQIVND (reference sequence). CDR3 in DNA: TGTGCCAGTAGTGGACAGGGGCCGACCAATCAGCCCCAGCATTTT. Amino acid sequence: CASSGQGPTNQPQHF.

V and J are TRBV5-1 and TRBJ2-1; D perhaps matches TRBD1 (6 bases). CDR1 SGHRS and CDR2 YFSETQ come from the germline V gene. V lost 5 bases, J lost 7 bases, and 13 bases lay in between. This CDR3 region has 13 residues. CDR3 coding DNA: TGCGCCAGCAGTCTGGTCCAGGGGAATGAGCAGTTCTTC. This translates into CASSLVQGNEQFF. The variable domain in full, with the rest retrieved from reference TRBV5-1 and TRBJ2-1, is KAGVTQTPRYLIKTRGQQVTLSCSPISGHRSVSWYQQTPGQGLQFLFEYFSETQRNKGNFPGRFSGRQFSNSRSEMNVSTLELGDSALYLCASSLVQGNEQFFGPGTRLTVL.

The chain couples TRBV5-6 to TRBJ2-1; D might be TRBD2 (6 bases). CDR1 SGHDT and CDR2 YYEEEE come from the germline V gene. The CDR3 has 15 residues. V lost 6 bases to trimming and J lost 0 bases, with 13 bases between them. The CDR3 bases are TGTGCCAGCAACGTTGCCGGGGGCTCCTACAATGAGCAGTTCTTC. This gives the protein CASNVAGGSYNEQFF. Drawing the rest from reference TRBV5-6 and TRBJ2-1, the complete variable domain is DAGVTQSPTHLIKTRGQQVTLRCSPKSGHDTVSWYQQALGQGPQFIFQYYEEEERQRGNFPDRFSGHQFPNYSSELNVNALLLGDSALYLCASNVAGGSYNEQFFGPGTRLTVL.

The CDR3 DNA follows: TGTGCCACCAGTGACGGACAGGGGATCGGTGGAAACACCATATATTTT. Residues: CATSDGQGIGGNTIYF. This chain links TRBV24-1 with TRBJ1-3; 9 bases agree with TRBD1. CDR3 length equals 16 residues. The V gene's germline CDR1 is KGHDR and CDR2 SFDVKD. The V and J ends lost 4 bases and 3 bases, in that order; junction bases with no gene match: 6.

This clone was seen only once. J is TRBJ2-1 and V is TRBV5-1, with 12 positions matching TRBD2. The CDR3 spans 18 residues. Germline-derived CDR1 and CDR2 are SGHRS and YFSETQ. Germline trimming cut 4 bases from V and 1 base from J; bases unmatched to any gene: 9. This chain's CDR3 is CASSREGTSGYSYNEQFF. Here the CDR3 DNA reads TGCGCCAGCAGCCGGGAGGGGACTAGCGGGTATTCCTACAATGAGCAGTTCTTC.

The chain carries TRBV28 and TRBJ2-1; 15 positions agree with TRBD2. V was pared by 5 bases and J by 2 bases, with 1 base of the junction left unmatched. Per the germline V gene, CDR1 is MDHEN and CDR2 is SYDVKM. The CDR3 has 16 amino acids. CDR3 nucleotides: TGTGCCAGCAGTCGGACTAGCGGGGGGGCCTACAATGAGCAGTTCTTC. Protein: CASSRTSGGAYNEQFF.

This sequence joins TRBV3-1 (or the pseudogene TRBV3-2) and TRBJ2-2; 10 nucleotides line up with TRBD2. CDR1 and CDR2 (germline): LGHDT, YNNKEL (reference sequence). The length of the CDR3 is 15 residues. J was trimmed by 1 base and V by 4 bases; bases with no gene match: 0. The CDR3 DNA sequence: TGTGCCAGCAGCCGGACTAGCGGGAACACCGGGGAGCTGTTTTTT. Protein product: CASSRTSGNTGELFF.

CDR3 nucleotides: TGTGCCAGCAGCTCCAACCACGGGAACACTGAAGCTTTCTTT. As protein: CASSSNHGNTEAFF. The V gene is TRBV5-4, the J gene TRBJ1-1; D gene uncertain. Per the germline V gene, CDR1 is SGHNT and CDR2 is YYREEE (reference sequence). The CDR3 extends over 14 amino acids. V was cut by 3 bases and J by 1 base, with 10 bases left in between.

The rearrangement uses TRBV3-1 (or the pseudogene TRBV3-2) and TRBJ2-4; D is unclear. Germline V CDR1 and CDR2: LGHDT, YNNKEL (reference sequence). V was pared by 2 bases and J by 5 bases, with 10 bases between. The CDR3 sequence is 14 residues long. CDR3 DNA: TGTGCCAGCAGCCAACGAGGTTCCGAAAACATTCAGTACTTC. Encoded protein: CASSQRGSENIQYF.

This chain joins TRBV28 and TRBJ2-1, with TRBD2 identical over 7 bases. The V gene's germline CDR1 is MDHEN and CDR2 SYDVKM. V shed 6 bases and J 0 bases; nucleotides not matched to a gene: 5. The CDR3 runs 15 residues. This CDR3 reads CASSRAGSSYNEQFF. The CDR3 nucleotides are TGTGCCAGCAGCAGAGCGGGATCCTCCTACAATGAGCAGTTCTTC. Using reference TRBV28 and TRBJ2-1 for the parts outside the CDR3, the full variable domain is DVKVTQSSRYLVKRTGEKVFLECVQDMDHENMFWYRQDPGLGLRLIYFSYDVKMKEKGDIPEGYSVSREKKERFSLILESASTNQTSMYLCASSRAGSSYNEQFFGPGTRLTVL.

This chain joins TRBV2 and TRBJ2-1, with D tentatively TRBD2 (5 bases). The CDR3 sequence is 12 residues long. Germline-derived CDR1 and CDR2 are SNHLY and FYNNEI. The V end lost 6 bases, the J end lost 10 bases, and 13 bases lay between the germline ends. The CDR3 sequence is CASRLGETEQFF. The CDR3 DNA follows: TGTGCCAGCAGGCTGGGAGAAACGGAGCAGTTCTTC.

This sequence joins TRBV7-2 and TRBJ2-5; D might be TRBD2 (6 bases). Trimming shortened V by 7 bases and J by 5 bases, and 17 bases separated the two germline ends. The CDR3 is 14 residues long. Germline values: CDR1 SGHTA, CDR2 FQGNSA. Written as DNA, the CDR3 is TGTGCCAGCACCCCCGGGAGCGGGTTGGAGACCCAGTACTTC. It yields the protein CASTPGSGLETQYF.

The chain combines TRBV4-1 with TRBJ1-5; no clear D gene. The CDR3 is 17 residues long. With 1 base removed from V and 3 bases from J, the gap between germline ends came to 16 bases. The V gene's germline CDR1 is MGHRA and CDR2 YSYEKL. CDR3 protein: CASSQGVESQYNQPQHF. In DNA, the CDR3 is TGCGCCAGCAGCCAAGGAGTAGAGAGTCAGTACAATCAGCCCCAGCATTTT.

The chain uses TRBV27 and TRBJ2-1, with 7 bases matching TRBD2. V gave up 8 bases and J gave up 5 bases; unmatched junction bases: 12. This CDR3 spans 15 amino acids. Germline values: CDR1 MNHEY, CDR2 SMNVEV (reference sequence). The CDR3 protein is CASRSWGGYNNEQFF. CDR3 coding DNA: TGTGCCAGCCGTTCTTGGGGGGGGTATAACAATGAGCAGTTCTTC.

This clone has a handful of counts. This chain links TRBV10-2 with TRBJ2-2, with D possibly matching TRBD1 (6 bases). Trimming shortened V by 0 bases and J by 2 bases, and 16 bases separated the two germline ends. CDR3 length: 18 residues. In germline, CDR1 is WSHSY, CDR2 SAAADI. The CDR3 sequence is CASSESGKGVLNTGELFF. CDR3 bases: TGCGCCAGCAGTGAGTCGGGGAAGGGGGTCCTTAACACCGGGGAGCTGTTTTTT.

V usage is TRBV7-2 and J usage is TRBJ1-1, with TRBD1 identical over 7 bases. The V gene end was trimmed by 6 bases and the J gene end by 5 bases; junction bases not matched to a gene: 9. The CDR3 is 14 residues long. In germline, CDR1 is SGHTA, CDR2 FQGNSA. CDR3 nucleotide sequence: TGTGCCAGCAGTTTGGGACAGCTGGGGACTGAAGCTTTCTTT. Translation: CASSLGQLGTEAFF.

The chain recombines TRBV3-1 (or the pseudogene TRBV3-2) with TRBJ2-3; 7 bases match TRBD2. The CDR3 is made up of 15 amino acids. Germline V lookup: CDR1 LGHDT, CDR2 YNNKEL (reference sequence). The V and J ends lost 0 bases and 6 bases, in that order; junction bases with no gene match: 6. CDR3: CASSQEPRRGDTQYF. The CDR3 DNA sequence: TGTGCCAGCAGCCAAGAGCCTCGGCGGGGGGATACGCAGTATTTT.

This clone was detected only a few times. V usage is TRBV2 and J usage is TRBJ2-7; the D is unclear. Germline-derived CDR1 and CDR2 are SNHLY and FYNNEI. V lost 10 bases, J lost 6 bases, and 13 bases lay in between. The CDR3 is 11 amino acids. DNA of the CDR3: TGTGCCACCCACAGTGAGCTCGAGCAGTACTTC. Its translation: CATHSELEQYF.

The chain combines TRBV27 with TRBJ2-7, with D perhaps matching TRBD2 (6 bases). The CDR3 extends over 14 amino acids. Germline V gene lookup returns CDR1 MNHEY and CDR2 SMNVEV (reference sequence). Trimming pared 6 bases from V and 6 bases from J, leaving 18 bases between. The CDR3 coding sequence is TGTGCCAGCAGCCCGGGGGACGTACTTGCCGAGCAGTACTTC. It translates to CASSPGDVLAEQYF.